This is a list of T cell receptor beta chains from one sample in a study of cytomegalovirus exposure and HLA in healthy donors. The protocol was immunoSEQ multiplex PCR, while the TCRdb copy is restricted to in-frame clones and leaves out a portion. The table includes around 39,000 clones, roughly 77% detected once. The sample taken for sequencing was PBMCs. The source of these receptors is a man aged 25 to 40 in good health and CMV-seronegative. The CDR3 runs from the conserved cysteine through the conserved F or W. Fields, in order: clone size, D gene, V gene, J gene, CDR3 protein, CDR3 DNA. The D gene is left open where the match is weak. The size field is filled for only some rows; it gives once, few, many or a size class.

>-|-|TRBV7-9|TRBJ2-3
CASSFSGLTDTQYF
TGTGCCAGCAGCTTTAGCGGACTCACAGATACGCAGTATTTT
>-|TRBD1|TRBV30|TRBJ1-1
CAWSVLDRGTNTEAFF
TGCGCCTGGAGCGTACTGGACAGGGGTACTAACACTGAAGCTTTCTTT
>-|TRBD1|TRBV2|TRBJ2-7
CASGQGVVDEQYF
TGTGCCAGCGGACAGGGGGTAGTTGACGAGCAGTACTTC
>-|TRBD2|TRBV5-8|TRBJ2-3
CASSLAPRSGRADTQYF
TGTGCCAGCAGCTTGGCCCCTCGCAGCGGGAGGGCAGATACGCAGTATTTT
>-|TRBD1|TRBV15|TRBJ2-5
CATSPARTGEVGKTQYF
TGTGCCACCAGCCCCGCGCGGACAGGGGAGGTGGGCAAGACCCAGTACTTC
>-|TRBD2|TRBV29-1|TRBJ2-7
CSVVTSGRWGSYEQYF
TGCAGCGTTGTTACTAGCGGGAGGTGGGGATCCTACGAGCAGTACTTC
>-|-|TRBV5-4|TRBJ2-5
CASSFQGFEETQYF
TGTGCCAGCAGCTTTCAGGGATTCGAAGAGACCCAGTACTTC
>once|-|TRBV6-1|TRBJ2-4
CASSEGLAKNIQYF
TGTGCCAGCAGTGAAGGACTAGCCAAAAACATTCAGTACTTC
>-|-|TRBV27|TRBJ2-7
CASSFTGSSYEQYF
TGTGCCAGCAGTTTTACAGGGAGCTCCTACGAGCAGTACTTC
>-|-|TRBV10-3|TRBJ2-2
CAISDAGDTGELFF
TGTGCCATCAGTGACGCAGGGGACACCGGGGAGCTGTTTTTT
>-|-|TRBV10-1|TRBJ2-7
CASSHGGEQYF
TGCGCCAGCAGTCATGGGGGGGAGCAGTACTTC
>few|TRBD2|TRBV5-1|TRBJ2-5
CASSLGGGGSQQETQYF
TGCGCCAGCAGCTTGGGGGGGGGAGGCTCACAGCAAGAGACCCAGTACTTC
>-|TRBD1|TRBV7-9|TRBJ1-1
CSSSLVGQGEAFF
TGTTCCAGCAGCTTAGTGGGACAGGGGGAAGCTTTCTTT
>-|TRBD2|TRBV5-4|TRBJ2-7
CASSLPLAGGDYEQYF
TGTGCCAGCAGCTTGCCGTTGGCGGGGGGGGACTACGAGCAGTACTTC
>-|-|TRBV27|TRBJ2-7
CASTGTFPYEQYF
TGTGCCAGCACCGGGACATTCCCCTACGAGCAGTACTTC
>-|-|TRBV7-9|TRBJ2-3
CASSLGQDNTDTQYF
TGTGCCAGCAGCTTAGGGCAAGACAACACAGATACGCAGTATTTT
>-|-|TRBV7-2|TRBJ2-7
CASSLASMSYEQYF
TGTGCCAGCAGCTTAGCCAGTATGTCCTACGAGCAGTACTTC
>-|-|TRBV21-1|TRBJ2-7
CASSKALWGGGYEQYF
TGTGCCAGCAGCAAAGCGCTTTGGGGAGGGGGCTACGAGCAGTACTTC
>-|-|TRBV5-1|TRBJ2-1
CASSEASSNEQFF
TGCGCCAGCAGCGAAGCCTCGTCCAATGAGCAGTTCTTC
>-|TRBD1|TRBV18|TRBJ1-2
CASSPLDRGSNYGYTF
TGTGCCAGCTCACCCCTCGACAGGGGCAGTAACTATGGCTACACCTTC
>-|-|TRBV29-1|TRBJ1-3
CSVEWPNPGNTIYF
TGCAGCGTTGAGTGGCCCAACCCTGGAAACACCATATATTTT
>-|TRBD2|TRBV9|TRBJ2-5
CASSVEAGGSGETQYF
TGTGCCAGCAGCGTAGAAGCCGGCGGGAGTGGAGAGACCCAGTACTTC
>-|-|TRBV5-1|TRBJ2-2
CASSGTGGTNTGELFF
TGCGCCAGCAGCGGGACGGGGGGCACGAACACCGGGGAGCTGTTTTTT
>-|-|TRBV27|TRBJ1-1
CASSFIVRGAFF
TGTGCCAGCAGTTTCATCGTCCGAGGAGCTTTCTTT
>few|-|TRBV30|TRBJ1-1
CAWSVKEVNTEAFF
TGTGCCTGGAGTGTAAAGGAGGTGAACACTGAAGCTTTCTTT
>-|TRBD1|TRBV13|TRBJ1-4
CASRGQGGEKLFF
TGTGCCAGCCGTGGACAGGGGGGTGAAAAACTGTTTTTT
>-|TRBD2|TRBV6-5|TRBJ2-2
CASRRTSGTVLFF
TGTGCCAGCAGACGGACTAGCGGGACGGTCCTGTTTTTT
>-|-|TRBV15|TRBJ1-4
CATSRERGGGNEKLFF
TGTGCCACCAGCAGAGAACGTGGGGGGGGGAATGAAAAACTGTTTTTT
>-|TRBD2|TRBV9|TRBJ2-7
CASSVRAGGPYEQYF
TGTGCCAGCAGCGTTAGAGCGGGAGGGCCTTACGAGCAGTACTTC
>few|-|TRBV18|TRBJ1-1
CASSPGLSNTEAFF
TGTGCCAGCTCACCAGGGCTGAGCAACACTGAAGCTTTCTTT
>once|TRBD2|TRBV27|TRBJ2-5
CASRGASGRTETQYF
TGTGCCAGCAGGGGGGCTAGCGGGAGAACGGAGACCCAGTACTTC
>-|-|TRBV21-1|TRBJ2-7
CASQRRAGQVSSPGYEQYF
TGTGCCAGCCAGCGTCGGGCGGGACAGGTATCATCTCCGGGCTACGAGCAGTACTTC
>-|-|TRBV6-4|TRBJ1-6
CASSDEGTYNSPLHF
TGTGCCAGCAGTGATGAGGGTACCTATAATTCACCCCTCCACTTT
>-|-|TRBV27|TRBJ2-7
CASSPRLGNLPTQQYF
TGTGCCAGCAGCCCACGTCTTGGTAACCTCCCTACGCAGCAGTACTTC
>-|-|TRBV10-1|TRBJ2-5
CASSESPERETQYF
TGCGCCAGCAGTGAGTCCCCAGAGAGGGAGACCCAGTACTTC
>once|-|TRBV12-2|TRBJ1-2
CASRLDKEGIRGYTF
TGTGCAAGTCGCTTAGATAAGGAGGGTATCCGTGGCTACACCTTC
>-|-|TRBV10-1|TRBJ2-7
CASSDPAGASYEQYF
TGCGCCAGCAGTGACCCGGCAGGGGCCTCCTACGAGCAGTACTTC
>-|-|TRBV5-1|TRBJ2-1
CASKGRGTYNEQFF
TGCGCCAGCAAGGGGCGTGGAACCTACAATGAGCAGTTCTTC
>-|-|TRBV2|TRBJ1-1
CASSGPFTGGNTEAFF
TGTGCCAGCAGTGGACCGTTTACGGGAGGGAACACTGAAGCTTTCTTT
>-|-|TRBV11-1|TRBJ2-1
CASSLASTSYNEQFF
TGTGCCAGCAGCTTAGCTAGTACGTCCTACAATGAGCAGTTCTTC
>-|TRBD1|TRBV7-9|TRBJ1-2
CSSSFLATGGWGYGYTF
TGTTCCAGCAGCTTTTTGGCAACAGGGGGTTGGGGGTATGGCTACACCTTC
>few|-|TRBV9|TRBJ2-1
CASSVGPLYNEQFF
TGTGCCAGCAGCGTAGGTCCCCTTTACAATGAGCAGTTCTTC
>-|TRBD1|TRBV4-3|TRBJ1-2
CASSRRTGEAKGYTF
TGCGCCAGCAGCCGACGGACAGGGGAGGCAAAAGGCTACACCTTC
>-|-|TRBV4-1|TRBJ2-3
CASSQEARFDFRTQYF
TGCGCCAGCAGCCAAGAAGCCCGGTTCGATTTTCGTACGCAGTATTTT
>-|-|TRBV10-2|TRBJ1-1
CASTRAPPNTEAFF
TGCGCCAGCACCAGGGCCCCACCGAACACTGAAGCTTTCTTT
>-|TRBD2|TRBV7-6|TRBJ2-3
CASSLATGLAGSLYF
TGTGCCAGCAGCTTAGCGACGGGACTAGCGGGGAGTTTGTATTTT
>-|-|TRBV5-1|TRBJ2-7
CASSLRGREGYEQYF
TGCGCCAGCAGCTTGAGAGGGAGAGAAGGCTACGAGCAGTACTTC
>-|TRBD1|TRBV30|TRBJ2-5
CAWIPGQSQETQYF
TGTGCCTGGATCCCGGGACAGTCCCAAGAGACCCAGTACTTC
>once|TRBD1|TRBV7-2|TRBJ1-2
CASSPQGYGYTF
TGTGCCAGCAGCCCACAGGGGTATGGCTACACCTTC
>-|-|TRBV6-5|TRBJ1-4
CASSYTATPNEKLFF
TGTGCCAGCAGTTACACAGCAACGCCGAATGAAAAACTGTTTTTT
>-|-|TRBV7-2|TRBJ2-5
CASSSPASAQETQYF
TGTGCCAGCAGCTCCCCCGCTAGCGCCCAAGAGACCCAGTACTTC
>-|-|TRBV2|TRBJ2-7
CASRGGASSYEQYF
TGTGCCAGCAGGGGGGGAGCGAGCTCCTACGAGCAGTACTTC
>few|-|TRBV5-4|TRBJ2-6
CASSPGLGANVLTF
TGTGCCAGCAGCCCGGGATTAGGGGCCAACGTCCTGACTTTC
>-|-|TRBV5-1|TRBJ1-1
CASSLYGAPRTLNRERRNTEAFF
TGCGCCAGCAGCTTGTATGGGGCCCCCCGAACACTGAATAGGGAAAGAAGGAACACTGAAGCTTTCTTT
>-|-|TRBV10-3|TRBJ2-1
CAISESQGRGNEQFF
TGTGCCATCAGTGAGTCTCAGGGAAGGGGCAATGAGCAGTTCTTC